These 22 T cell receptor beta chains were all obtained from the same sample, sequenced in a study of T cell responses to AZD1222 COVID-19 vaccine. Sequenced by immunoSEQ multiplex PCR; TCRdb stores in-frame clones only, minus some. The sample includes 100,000 or so clones, 90% to 95% of them seen just once. Sample: peripheral blood, taken on day 0 of AZD1222 vaccination. These receptor sequences come from an adult in good health.

The chain links TRBV4-3 to TRBJ1-2; TRBD1 aligns across 8 bases. The CDR3 extends over 13 amino acids. V shed 4 bases, J shed 8 bases, and the junction held 6 bases outside the gene matches. Germline V gives CDR1 LGHNA, CDR2 YSLEER. The CDR3 loop reads CASSPDRVNGYTF. The CDR3 DNA sequence: TGCGCCAGCAGCCCGGACAGGGTTAACGGCTACACCTTC.

This chain connects TRBV9 to TRBJ1-1; D remains ambiguous. Deletions cut 0 bases from V and 5 bases from J, with 8 bases between. Germline CDR1 reads SGDLS; CDR2 reads YYNGEE. This CDR3 spans 13 amino acids. CDR3 sequence (DNA): TGTGCCAGCAGCGTAGCACACAGTACTGAAGCTTTCTTT. Protein product: CASSVAHSTEAFF.

V is TRBV19 and J is TRBJ2-6, with D perhaps TRBD1 (6 bases). The V end was cut by 5 bases, the J end by 11 bases, with 13 bases between. From germline, CDR1 is LNHDA and CDR2 SQIVND (reference sequence). The CDR3 runs 13 residues. CDR3 nucleotide sequence: TGTGCCAGTAGTGAGGGGGACCCCCACGTCCTGACTTTC. Its protein is CASSEGDPHVLTF.

This chain links TRBV6-5 with TRBJ1-1, with D hard to call. The CDR3 is 15 residues long. Trimming pared 0 bases from V and 1 base from J, leaving 9 bases between. CDR1 is MNHEY and CDR2 is SVGAGI in the germline V gene. The CDR3 DNA reads as TGTGCCAGCAGTTACTCGCCAGCCAGGAACACTGAAGCTTTCTTT. Its translation is CASSYSPARNTEAFF.

CDR3 DNA: TGTGCCAGCAGCTACACAGAAGCGGGGGGGCGTCTGGAGGACTACGAGCAGTACTTC. This encodes CASSYTEAGGRLEDYEQYF. This chain links TRBV7-2 with TRBJ2-7, with TRBD2 matching over 10 bases. CDR1 is SGHTA, CDR2 FQGNSA, per germline. The V gene end was trimmed by 4 bases and the J gene end by 3 bases; junction bases not matched to a gene: 18. The CDR3 loop spans 19 amino acids.

This chain uses TRBV4-1 with TRBJ1-1; D call uncertain. In germline, CDR1 is MGHRA, CDR2 YSYEKL. The CDR3 spans 16 residues. V lost 0 bases to trimming and J lost 4 bases, with 15 bases between them. The CDR3 bases are TGCGCCAGCAGCCAAGATCATGCCCCCACGGCCACTGAAGCTTTCTTT. It codes for CASSQDHAPTATEAFF.

The chain combines TRBV27 with TRBJ1-2; 8 bases align to TRBD1. The CDR3 length is 15 residues. Germline trimming cut 4 bases from V and 8 bases from J; bases unmatched to any gene: 12. Germline CDR1 MNHEY, CDR2 SMNVEV (reference sequence). CDR3 sequence: CASSSLDRGREGYTF. The CDR3 DNA reads as TGTGCCAGCAGTTCCTTAGACAGGGGACGTGAGGGCTACACCTTC.

This chain links TRBV20-1 with TRBJ1-5, with D maybe TRBD1 (5 bases). CDR1 is DFQATT and CDR2 is SNEGSKA in the germline V gene (reference sequence). V was trimmed by 3 bases and J by 0 bases, leaving 9 bases between them. CDR3 length: 14 amino acids. This CDR3 reads CSASTGNSNQPQHF. The CDR3 DNA follows: TGCAGTGCTAGTACAGGAAATAGCAATCAGCCCCAGCATTTT.

The chain employs TRBV27 and TRBJ2-7, with 9 bases matching TRBD1. CDR1 MNHEY and CDR2 SMNVEV come from the germline V gene (reference sequence). The CDR3 is 16 residues long. The V and J ends lost 6 bases and 2 bases, in that order; junction bases with no gene match: 11. The CDR3 protein is CASRSDPGQGPYEQYF. The DNA for the CDR3 is TGTGCCAGCAGGTCCGACCCGGGACAGGGTCCCTACGAGCAGTACTTC.

The V and J genes are TRBV5-5 and TRBJ1-2; 8 bases agree with TRBD1. The length of the CDR3 is 15 residues. The V gene's germline CDR1 is SGHKS and CDR2 YYEKEE (reference sequence). Trimming removed 4 bases from V and 2 bases from J; junction bases left unmatched: 7. CDR3 in DNA: TGTGCCAGCAGCACCGACAGGGGACTAAACTATGGCTACACCTTC. It codes for CASSTDRGLNYGYTF.

V and J are TRBV18 and TRBJ2-5; D might be TRBD1 (6 bases). Trimming shortened V by 3 bases and J by 2 bases, and 13 bases separated the two germline ends. The germline V gene encodes CDR1 KGHSH and CDR2 LQKENI. This CDR3 spans 15 amino acids. CDR3 region: CASSPLKTGQETQYF. The CDR3 DNA follows: TGTGCCAGCTCACCCCTCAAAACAGGGCAAGAGACCCAGTACTTC.

This chain connects TRBV11-2 to TRBJ1-1; D remains unclear. The CDR3 has 14 amino acids. The germline V and J ends were trimmed by 0 bases and 2 bases, with 7 bases remaining between them. In germline, CDR1 is SGHAT, CDR2 FQNNGV. The CDR3 loop reads CASSLEEGNTEAFF. DNA of the CDR3: TGTGCCAGCAGCTTAGAGGAGGGTAACACTGAAGCTTTCTTT.

The CDR3 DNA follows: TGTGCCAGCAGGGGCCAGGAGCACGATACGCAGTATTTT. The encoded protein is CASRGQEHDTQYF. The chain employs TRBV7-3 and TRBJ2-3; D unresolved. The CDR3 covers 13 residues. CDR1 and CDR2 (germline): SGHTA, FQGTGA. Trimming took 6 bases from V and 6 from J, leaving 13 bases between them.

CDR3 in DNA: TGTGCCAGCATAGGTGCGGGTCGGAGCTATGGCTACACCTTC. Residues: CASIGAGRSYGYTF. The rearrangement uses TRBV25-1 and TRBJ1-2; no firm D call. Germline CDR1 is MGHDK and CDR2 is SYGVNS. This CDR3 is 14 amino acids long. V lost 7 bases and J lost 4, with 16 bases in between.

The V and J genes are TRBV19 and TRBJ1-4, with 9 bases matching TRBD1. Germline V CDR1 and CDR2: LNHDA, SQIVND (reference sequence). CDR3 length: 14 residues. After removal of 3 bases from V and 7 bases from J, the junction contained 3 bases not matched to a gene. The CDR3 spells CASSIGTGIEKLFF. The CDR3 coding sequence is TGTGCCAGTAGTATTGGGACAGGGATTGAAAAACTGTTTTTT.

The chain has TRBV19 and TRBJ2-1; 8 bases agree with TRBD2. The CDR3 is made up of 17 amino acids. V trimming: 7 bases; J trimming: 2 bases; junction bases outside the gene matches: 13. Germline V gene data show CDR1 as LNHDA and CDR2 as SQIVND (reference sequence). CDR3 DNA: TGTGCCAGTACTAAACGAAGCGGGAGCAACACCTACAATGAGCAGTTCTTC. Its protein product is CASTKRSGSNTYNEQFF.

A single count supports this clone. The V gene is TRBV3-1 (or the pseudogene TRBV3-2), the J gene TRBJ1-2; possibly TRBD1 for D (5 bases). V was pared by 5 bases and J by 4 bases, with 14 bases between. The germline CDR1 and CDR2 sequences are LGHDT and YNNKEL (reference sequence). CDR3 length: 14 amino acids. CDR3 sequence reads: CASSTRAFIYGYTF. As DNA, the CDR3 is TGTGCCAGCAGCACCAGGGCGTTTATCTATGGCTACACCTTC.

V gene TRBV2 combines with J gene TRBJ2-2; TRBD2 might be the D (6 bases). The CDR3 has 16 amino acids. V was pared by 3 bases and J by 6 bases, with 17 bases between. The V gene's germline CDR1 is SNHLY and CDR2 FYNNEI. In DNA, the CDR3 is TGTGCCAGCAGTGACGGGAGTATGGGGCTCCCCGGGGAGCTGTTTTTT. Encoded protein: CASSDGSMGLPGELFF. Together with reference TRBV2 and TRBJ2-2, the CDR3 gives the full variable domain: EPEVTQTPSHQVTQMGQEVILRCVPISNHLYFYWYRQILGQKVEFLVSFYNNEISEKSEIFDDQFSVERPDGSNFTLKIRSTKLEDSAMYFCASSDGSMGLPGELFFGEGSRLTVL.

The J gene is TRBJ1-2, the V gene TRBV19; a possible D gene is TRBD1 (5 bases). CDR1 and CDR2 from the germline V gene are LNHDA and SQIVND (reference sequence). The V gene lost 6 bases and the J gene lost 1 base, with 9 bases spanning the gap. The CDR3 length is 13 residues. CDR3 residues: CASSQGFNYGYTF. Here the CDR3 DNA reads TGTGCCAGTAGCCAGGGTTTTAACTATGGCTACACCTTC. The entire variable domain, with the rest obtained from reference TRBV19 and TRBJ1-2, is as follows: DGGITQSPKYLFRKEGQNVTLSCEQNLNHDAMYWYRQDPGQGLRLIYYSQIVNDFQKGDIAEGYSVSREKKESFPLTVTSAQKNPTAFYLCASSQGFNYGYTFGSGTRLTVV.

The chain has TRBV28 and TRBJ1-3, with no clear D. The CDR3 length is 14 residues. CDR1 is MDHEN, CDR2 SYDVKM, per germline. The V end lost 2 bases, the J end lost 2 bases, and 7 bases lay between the germline ends. The CDR3 region is CASSLGVTGNTIYF. The CDR3 nucleotides are TGTGCCAGCAGTTTAGGGGTAACTGGAAACACCATATATTTT.

The rearrangement links TRBV28 to TRBJ1-2; the D gene is possibly TRBD1 (5 bases). Germline CDR1 reads MDHEN; CDR2 reads SYDVKM. This CDR3 comprises 12 residues. Deletions cut 6 bases from V and 7 bases from J, with 12 bases between. The CDR3 protein is CASSAGTPGYTF. In DNA, the CDR3 is TGTGCCAGCAGCGCGGGGACCCCTGGCTACACCTTC.

The rearrangement links TRBV6-6 to TRBJ2-1; 10 positions match TRBD1. V shed 5 bases, J shed 7 bases, and the junction held 8 bases outside the gene matches. The CDR3 length is 15 residues. Germline CDR1 is MNHNY and CDR2 is SVGAGI (reference sequence). DNA of the CDR3: TGTGCCAGCAGTGCGCGGGACAGGGGTTTGAATGAGCAGTTCTTC. Protein product: CASSARDRGLNEQFF.